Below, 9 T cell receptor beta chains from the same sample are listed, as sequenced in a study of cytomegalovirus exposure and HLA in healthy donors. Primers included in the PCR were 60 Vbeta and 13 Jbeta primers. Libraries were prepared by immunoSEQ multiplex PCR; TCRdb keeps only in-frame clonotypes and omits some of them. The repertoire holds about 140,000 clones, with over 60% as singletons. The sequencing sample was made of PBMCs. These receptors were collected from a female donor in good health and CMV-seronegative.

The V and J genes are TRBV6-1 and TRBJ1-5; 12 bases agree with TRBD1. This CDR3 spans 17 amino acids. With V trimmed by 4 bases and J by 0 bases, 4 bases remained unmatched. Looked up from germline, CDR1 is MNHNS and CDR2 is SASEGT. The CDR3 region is CASSAGQGAISNQPQHF. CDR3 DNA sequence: TGTGCCAGCAGTGCGGGACAGGGGGCTATTAGCAATCAGCCCCAGCATTTT.

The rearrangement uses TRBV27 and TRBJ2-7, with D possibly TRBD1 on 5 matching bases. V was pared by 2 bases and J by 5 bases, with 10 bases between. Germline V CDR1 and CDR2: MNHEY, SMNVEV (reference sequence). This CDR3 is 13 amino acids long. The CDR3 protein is CASSLRTGDEQYF. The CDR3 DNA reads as TGTGCCAGCAGTTTAAGAACAGGAGACGAGCAGTACTTC.

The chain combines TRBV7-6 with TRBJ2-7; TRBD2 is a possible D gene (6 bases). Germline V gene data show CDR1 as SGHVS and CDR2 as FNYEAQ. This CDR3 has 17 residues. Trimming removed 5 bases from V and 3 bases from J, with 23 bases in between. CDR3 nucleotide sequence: TGTGCCAGCAGCGCTTTTGAACCGGGACTCCTGGTCTACGAGCAGTACTTC. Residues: CASSAFEPGLLVYEQYF.

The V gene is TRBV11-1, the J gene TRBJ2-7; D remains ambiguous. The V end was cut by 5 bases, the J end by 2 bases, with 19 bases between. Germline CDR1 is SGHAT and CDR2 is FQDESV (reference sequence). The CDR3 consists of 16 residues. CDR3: CASSPLPPPHTYEQYF. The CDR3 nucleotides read TGTGCCAGCAGCCCACTACCCCCCCCTCATACCTACGAGCAGTACTTC. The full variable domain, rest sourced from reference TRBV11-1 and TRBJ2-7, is EAEVAQSPRYKITEKSQAVAFWCDPISGHATLYWYRQILGQGPELLVQFQDESVVDDSQLPKDRFSAERLKGVDSTLKIQPAELGDSAMYLCASSPLPPPHTYEQYFGPGTRLTVT.

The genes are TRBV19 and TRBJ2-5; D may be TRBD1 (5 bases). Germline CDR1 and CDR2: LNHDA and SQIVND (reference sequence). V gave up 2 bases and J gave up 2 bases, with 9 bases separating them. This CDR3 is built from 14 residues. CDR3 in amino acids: CASSIQGRQETQYF. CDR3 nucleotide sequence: TGTGCCAGTAGTATACAGGGTCGACAAGAGACCCAGTACTTC.

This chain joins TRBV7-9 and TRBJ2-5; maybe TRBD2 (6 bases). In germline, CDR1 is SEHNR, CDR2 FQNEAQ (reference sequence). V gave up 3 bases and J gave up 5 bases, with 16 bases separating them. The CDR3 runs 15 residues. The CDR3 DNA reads TGTGCCAGCAGCTTGGACGGGAGAGGGTGGGAGACCCAGTACTTC. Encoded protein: CASSLDGRGWETQYF.

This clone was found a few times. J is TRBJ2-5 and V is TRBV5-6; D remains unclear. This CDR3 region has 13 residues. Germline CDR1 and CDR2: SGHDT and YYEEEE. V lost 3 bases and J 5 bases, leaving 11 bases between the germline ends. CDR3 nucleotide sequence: TGTGCCAGCAGCTACTCTCCCCTCGAGACCCAGTACTTC. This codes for CASSYSPLETQYF.

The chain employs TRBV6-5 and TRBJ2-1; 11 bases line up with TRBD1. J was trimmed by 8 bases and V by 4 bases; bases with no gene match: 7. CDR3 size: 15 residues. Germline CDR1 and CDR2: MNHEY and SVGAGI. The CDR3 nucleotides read TGTGCCAGCAGTTCCTCCGGGACAGGGGGGGATGAGCAGTTCTTC. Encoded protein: CASSSSGTGGDEQFF.

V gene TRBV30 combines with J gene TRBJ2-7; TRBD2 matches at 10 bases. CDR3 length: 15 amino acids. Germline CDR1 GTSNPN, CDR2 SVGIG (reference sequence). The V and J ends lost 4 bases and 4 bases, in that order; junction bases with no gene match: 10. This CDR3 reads CAWNPAGGLSYEQYF. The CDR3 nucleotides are TGTGCCTGGAACCCAGCGGGAGGGCTGTCGTACGAGCAGTACTTC.